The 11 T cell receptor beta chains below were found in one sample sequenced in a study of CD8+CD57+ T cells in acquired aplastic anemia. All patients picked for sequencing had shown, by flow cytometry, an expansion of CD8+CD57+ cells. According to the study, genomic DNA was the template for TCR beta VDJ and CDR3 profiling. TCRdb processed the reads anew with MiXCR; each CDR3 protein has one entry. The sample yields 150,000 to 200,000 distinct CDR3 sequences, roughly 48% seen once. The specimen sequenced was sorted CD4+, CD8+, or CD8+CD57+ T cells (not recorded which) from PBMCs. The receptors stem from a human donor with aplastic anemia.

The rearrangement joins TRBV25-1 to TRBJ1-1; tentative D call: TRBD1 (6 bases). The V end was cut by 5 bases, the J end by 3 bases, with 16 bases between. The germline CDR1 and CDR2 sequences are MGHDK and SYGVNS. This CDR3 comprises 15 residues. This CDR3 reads CASSLWGALDTEAFF. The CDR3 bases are TGTGCCAGCAGTTTATGGGGGGCCCTGGACACTGAAGCTTTCTTT. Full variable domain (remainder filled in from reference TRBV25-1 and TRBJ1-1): EADIYQTPRYLVIGTGKKITLECSQTMGHDKMYWYQQDPGMELHLIHYSYGVNSTEKGDLSSESTVSRIRTEHFPLTLESARPSHTSQYLCASSLWGALDTEAFFGQGTRLTVV.

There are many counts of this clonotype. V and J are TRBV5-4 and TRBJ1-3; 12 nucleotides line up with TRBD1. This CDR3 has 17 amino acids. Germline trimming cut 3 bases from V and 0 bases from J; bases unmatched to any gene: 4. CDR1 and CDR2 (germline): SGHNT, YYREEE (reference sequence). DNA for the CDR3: TGTGCCAGCAGCTCGGGACAGGGGGCTTCCTCTGGAAACACCATATATTTT. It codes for CASSSGQGASSGNTIYF.

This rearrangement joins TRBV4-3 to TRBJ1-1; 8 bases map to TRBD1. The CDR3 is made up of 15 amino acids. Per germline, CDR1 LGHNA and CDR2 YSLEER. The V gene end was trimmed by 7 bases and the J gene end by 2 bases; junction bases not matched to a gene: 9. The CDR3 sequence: CASTPGTGRNTEAFF. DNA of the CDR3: TGCGCCAGCACCCCCGGGACAGGACGTAACACTGAAGCTTTCTTT.

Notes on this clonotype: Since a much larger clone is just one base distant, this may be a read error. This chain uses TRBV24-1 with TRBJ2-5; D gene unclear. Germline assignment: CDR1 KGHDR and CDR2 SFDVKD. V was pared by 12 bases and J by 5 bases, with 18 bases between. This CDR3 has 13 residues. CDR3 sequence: CAWSARHRETQYF. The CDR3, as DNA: TGTGCCTGGAGTGCCCGGCACCGGGAGACCCAGTACTTC.

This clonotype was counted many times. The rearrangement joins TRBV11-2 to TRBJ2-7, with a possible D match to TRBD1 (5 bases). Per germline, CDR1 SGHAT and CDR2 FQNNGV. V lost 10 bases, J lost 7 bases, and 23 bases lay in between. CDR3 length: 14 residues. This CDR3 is CATELGQGSWEQYF. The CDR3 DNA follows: TGTGCCACCGAACTGGGCCAGGGTAGTTGGGAGCAGTACTTC.

The CDR3 sequence: CSAETGGSTPDTQYF. The CDR3 DNA reads as TGCAGTGCTGAAACAGGGGGTAGTACCCCAGATACGCAGTATTTT. The V call is TRBV20-1, the J call TRBJ2-3, with TRBD1 matching 8 bases. Unmatched junction bases numbered 11, after V lost 5 bases and J lost 4 bases. CDR3 length equals 15 residues. Germline-derived CDR1 and CDR2 are DFQATT and SNEGSKA (reference sequence).

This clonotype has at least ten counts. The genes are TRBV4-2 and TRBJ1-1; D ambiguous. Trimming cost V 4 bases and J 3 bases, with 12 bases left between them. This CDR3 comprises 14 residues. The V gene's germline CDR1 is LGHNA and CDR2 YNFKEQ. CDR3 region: CASSPARGYTEAFF. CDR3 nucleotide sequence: TGTGCCAGCAGCCCGGCCCGGGGATACACTGAAGCTTTCTTT.

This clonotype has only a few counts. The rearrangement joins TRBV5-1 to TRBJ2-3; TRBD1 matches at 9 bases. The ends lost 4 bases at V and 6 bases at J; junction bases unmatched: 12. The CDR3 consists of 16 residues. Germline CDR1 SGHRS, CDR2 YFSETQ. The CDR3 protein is CASSPGQGIPLDTQYF. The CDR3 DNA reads TGCGCCAGCAGCCCCGGACAGGGGATACCATTGGATACGCAGTATTTT.

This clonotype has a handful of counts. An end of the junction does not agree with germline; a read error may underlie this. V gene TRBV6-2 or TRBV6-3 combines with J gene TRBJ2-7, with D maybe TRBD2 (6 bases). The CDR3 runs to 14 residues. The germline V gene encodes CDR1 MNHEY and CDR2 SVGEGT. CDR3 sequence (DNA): TGTGCCAGCAGACCCTCGGGAGTATCCTACGAGCAGTGCTTC. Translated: CASRPSGVSYEQCF.

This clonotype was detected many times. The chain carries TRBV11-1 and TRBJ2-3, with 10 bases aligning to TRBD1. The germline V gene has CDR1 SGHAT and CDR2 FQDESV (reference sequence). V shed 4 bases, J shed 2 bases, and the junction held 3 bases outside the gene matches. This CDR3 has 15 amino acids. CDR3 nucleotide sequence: TGTGCCAGCAGCTCCGGACAGGGGGACACAGATACGCAGTATTTT. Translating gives CASSSGQGDTDTQYF.

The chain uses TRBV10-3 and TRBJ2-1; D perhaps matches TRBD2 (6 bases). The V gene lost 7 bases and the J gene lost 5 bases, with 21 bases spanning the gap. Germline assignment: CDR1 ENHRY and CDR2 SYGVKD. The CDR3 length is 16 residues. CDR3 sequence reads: CAITDQTSRADNEQFF. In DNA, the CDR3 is TGTGCCATCACCGACCAGACTAGTCGGGCGGACAATGAGCAGTTCTTC.